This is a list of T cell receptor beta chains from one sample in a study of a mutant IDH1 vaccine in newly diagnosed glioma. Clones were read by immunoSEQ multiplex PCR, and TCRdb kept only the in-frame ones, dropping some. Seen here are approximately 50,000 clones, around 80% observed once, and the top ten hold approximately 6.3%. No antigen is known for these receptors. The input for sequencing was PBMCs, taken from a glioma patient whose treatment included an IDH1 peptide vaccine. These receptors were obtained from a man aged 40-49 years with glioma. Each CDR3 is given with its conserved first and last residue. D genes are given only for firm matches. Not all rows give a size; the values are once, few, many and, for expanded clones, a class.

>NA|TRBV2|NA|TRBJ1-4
CASTGSFGSEKLFF
TGTGCCAGCACAGGGAGCTTCGGCAGTGAAAAACTGTTTTTT
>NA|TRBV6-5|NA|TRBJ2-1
CASSSFRDKYNEQFF
TGTGCCAGCAGTTCGTTCCGGGACAAATACAATGAGCAGTTCTTC
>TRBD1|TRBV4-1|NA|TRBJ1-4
CASSREAPGQGARRREKLFF
TGCGCCAGCAGCCGAGAAGCACCGGGACAGGGGGCGCGAAGGCGTGAAAAACTGTTTTTT
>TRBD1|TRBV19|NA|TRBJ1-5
CASSMGTGNQPQHF
TGTGCCAGTAGTATGGGGACAGGCAATCAGCCCCAGCATTTT
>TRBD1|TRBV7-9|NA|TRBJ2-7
CASSFMTGTYEQYF
TGTGCCAGCAGCTTTATGACAGGGACCTACGAGCAGTACTTC
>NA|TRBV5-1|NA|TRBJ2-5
CASSSAQETQYF
TGCGCCAGCAGCTCAGCTCAAGAGACCCAGTACTTC
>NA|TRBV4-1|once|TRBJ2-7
CASSQVGRSKSHEQYF
TGCGCCAGCAGCCAAGTGGGACGGTCGAAAAGCCACGAGCAGTACTTC
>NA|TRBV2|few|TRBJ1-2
CASQTYGYTF
TGTGCCAGCCAAACTTATGGCTACACCTTC
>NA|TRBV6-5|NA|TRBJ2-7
CATVWLGEQYF
TGTGCCACCGTGTGGCTCGGTGAGCAGTACTTC
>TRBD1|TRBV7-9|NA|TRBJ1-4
CASSQTNRGPNEKLFF
TGTGCCAGCAGCCAAACAAACAGGGGACCTAATGAAAAACTGTTTTTT
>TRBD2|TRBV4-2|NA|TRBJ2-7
CASSQDFQRGLRSYEQYF
TGTGCCAGCAGCCAAGATTTCCAGCGGGGGCTACGGTCCTACGAGCAGTACTTC
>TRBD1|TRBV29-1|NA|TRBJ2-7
CSVRGRDRGMYEQYF
TGCAGCGTTAGAGGGCGGGACAGGGGGATGTACGAGCAGTACTTC
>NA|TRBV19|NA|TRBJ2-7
CASSKTTGSPAYEQYF
TGTGCCAGTAGTAAAACAACAGGGTCCCCCGCCTACGAGCAGTACTTC
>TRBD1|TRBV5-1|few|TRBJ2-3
CASSRQGMNTDTQYF
TGCGCCAGCAGCCGACAGGGGATGAACACAGATACGCAGTATTTT
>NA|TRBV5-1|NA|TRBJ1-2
CASSSPDGRSYGYTF
TGCGCCAGCAGCTCCCCGGACGGGCGCTCCTATGGCTACACCTTC
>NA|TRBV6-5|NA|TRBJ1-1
CASHFGAFF
TGTGCCAGCCATTTCGGGGCTTTCTTT
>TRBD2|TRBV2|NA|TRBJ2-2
CASRERGVYGELFF
TGTGCCAGCAGGGAGCGGGGGGTTTACGGGGAGCTGTTTTTT
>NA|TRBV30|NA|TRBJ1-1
CAWSVNTEAFF
TGTGCCTGGAGTGTAAACACTGAAGCTTTCTTT
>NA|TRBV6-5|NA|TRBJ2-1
CASSYSGTLYNEQFF
TGTGCCAGCAGTTACTCCGGGACTCTCTACAATGAGCAGTTCTTC
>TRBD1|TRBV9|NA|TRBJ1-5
CASSVTGQGGQPQHF
TGTGCCAGCAGCGTAACGGGACAGGGGGGTCAGCCCCAGCATTTT
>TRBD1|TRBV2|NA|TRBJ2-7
CASSLRGQGPYEQYF
TGTGCCAGCAGTCTCAGAGGACAGGGCCCCTACGAGCAGTACTTC
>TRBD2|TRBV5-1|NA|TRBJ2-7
CASSKGLAGGPEEQYF
TGCGCCAGCAGCAAGGGACTAGCGGGGGGGCCGGAAGAGCAGTACTTC
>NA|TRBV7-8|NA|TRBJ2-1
CASSHIQGTYNEQFF
TGTGCCAGCAGCCATATCCAGGGGACCTACAATGAGCAGTTCTTC
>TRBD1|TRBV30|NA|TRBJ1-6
CAWSSQTGWNSPLHF
TGTGCCTGGAGTTCGCAGACAGGGTGGAATTCACCCCTCCACTTT
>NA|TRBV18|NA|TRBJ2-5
CASSPFSLVQETQYF
TGTGCCAGCTCACCCTTTTCACTAGTACAAGAGACCCAGTACTTC
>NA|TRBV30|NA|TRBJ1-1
CAWSFTGKNTEAFF
TGTGCCTGGAGCTTCACAGGAAAGAACACTGAAGCTTTCTTT
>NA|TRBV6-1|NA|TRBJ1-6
CASRPPNSPLHF
TGTGCCAGCAGACCCCCAAATTCACCCCTCCACTTT
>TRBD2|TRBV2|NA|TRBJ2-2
CASSSLAGGVRTGELFF
TGTGCCAGCAGTTCACTAGCGGGGGGTGTAAGGACCGGGGAGCTGTTTTTT
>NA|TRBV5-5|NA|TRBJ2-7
CASSSSYEQYF
TGTGCCAGCAGCTCGTCCTACGAGCAGTACTTC
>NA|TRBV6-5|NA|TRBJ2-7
CASSSEGTALYEQYF
TGTGCCAGCAGCTCTGAGGGGACTGCCCTCTACGAGCAGTACTTC
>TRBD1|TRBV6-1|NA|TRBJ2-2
CASDGRQGRKGELFF
TGTGCCAGCGACGGCCGACAGGGGCGGAAAGGGGAGCTGTTTTTT
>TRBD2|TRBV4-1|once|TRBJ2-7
CASSQATSGPSYEQYF
TGCGCCAGCAGCCAAGCGACTAGCGGCCCCTCCTACGAGCAGTACTTC
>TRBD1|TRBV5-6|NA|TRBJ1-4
CASSLVASSGGLNEKLFF
TGTGCCAGCAGCTTGGTAGCATCCTCAGGGGGGCTTAATGAAAAACTGTTTTTT
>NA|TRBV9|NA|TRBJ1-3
CASSPYRDLSGNTIYF
TGTGCCAGCAGCCCATACAGGGACCTCTCTGGAAACACCATATATTTT
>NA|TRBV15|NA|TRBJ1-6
CATSRVTNSPLHF
TGTGCCACCAGCAGAGTCACGAATTCACCCCTCCACTTT
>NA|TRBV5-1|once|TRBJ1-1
CASSLPPTGGNTEAFF
TGCGCCAGCAGCTTGCCCCCTACAGGAGGGAACACTGAAGCTTTCTTT
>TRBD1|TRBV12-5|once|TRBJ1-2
CASGLEQSRGRGGYTF
TGTGCTAGTGGTTTGGAGCAGTCTAGGGGGCGCGGTGGCTACACCTTC
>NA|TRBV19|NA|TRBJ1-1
CASSIESGVGEAFF
TGTGCCAGTAGTATAGAGTCAGGGGTGGGTGAAGCTTTCTTT
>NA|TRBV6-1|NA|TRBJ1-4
CASRALGSTNEKLFF
TGTGCCAGCAGGGCTCTCGGCAGCACTAATGAAAAACTGTTTTTT
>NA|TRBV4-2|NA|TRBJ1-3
CASSQMGSGGNTIYF
TGTGCCAGCAGCCAGATGGGATCGGGTGGAAACACCATATATTTT
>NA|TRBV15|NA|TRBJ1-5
CATSREKGLLQPQHF
TGTGCCACCAGCAGAGAGAAGGGGCTGTTACAGCCCCAGCATTTT
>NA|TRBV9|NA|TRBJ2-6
CASSPRGSGANVLTF
TGTGCCAGCAGCCCCCGGGGCTCTGGGGCCAACGTCCTGACTTTC
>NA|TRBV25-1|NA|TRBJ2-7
CASSESGRGYEQYF
TGTGCCAGCAGTGAATCGGGCAGGGGCTACGAGCAGTACTTC
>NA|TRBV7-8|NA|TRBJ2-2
CASSPGTGELFF
TGTGCCAGCAGCCCTGGGACAGGGGAGCTGTTTTTT
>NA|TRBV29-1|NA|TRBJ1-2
CSGRGPDNYGYTF
TGCAGCGGCAGGGGCCCCGATAACTATGGCTACACCTTC
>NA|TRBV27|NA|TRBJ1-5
CASSFFGQPQHF
TGTGCCAGCAGTTTTTTCGGTCAGCCCCAGCATTTT
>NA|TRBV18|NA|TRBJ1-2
CASSPPGTPSYGYTF
TGTGCCAGCTCACCACCCGGCACTCCTTCCTATGGCTACACCTTC
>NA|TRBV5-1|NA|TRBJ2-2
CASSSSGLTNTGELFF
TGCGCCAGCAGCTCCTCGGGACTCACGAACACCGGGGAGCTGTTTTTT
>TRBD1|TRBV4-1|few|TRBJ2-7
CASSQASGQTYEQYF
TGCGCCAGCAGCCAAGCCTCGGGACAGACCTACGAGCAGTACTTC
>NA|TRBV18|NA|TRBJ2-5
CASSPRSKETQYF
TGTGCCAGCTCACCCAGGTCCAAAGAGACCCAGTACTTC
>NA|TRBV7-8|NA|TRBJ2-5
CASSLRGFQETQYF
TGTGCCAGCAGCTTACGCGGGTTTCAAGAGACCCAGTACTTC
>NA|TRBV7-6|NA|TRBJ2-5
CASTDTVGQETQYF
TGTGCCAGCACCGATACCGTGGGGCAAGAGACCCAGTACTTC
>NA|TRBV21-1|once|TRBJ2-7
CASSPVYEQYF
TGTGCCAGCAGTCCCGTCTACGAGCAGTACTTC
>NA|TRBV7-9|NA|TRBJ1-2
CASSTPGGLYGYTF
TGTGCCAGCAGCACCCCCGGGGGGCTATATGGCTACACCTTC
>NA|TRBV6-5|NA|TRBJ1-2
CASSDRIDYGYTF
TGTGCCAGCAGTGACAGGATCGACTATGGCTACACCTTC
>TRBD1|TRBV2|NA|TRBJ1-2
CASSLKQGTPYGYTF
TGTGCCAGCAGCCTCAAACAGGGGACCCCCTATGGCTACACCTTC
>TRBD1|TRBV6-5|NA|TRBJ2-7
CASSGQGGEQYF
TGTGCCAGCAGTGGACAGGGTGGCGAGCAGTACTTC